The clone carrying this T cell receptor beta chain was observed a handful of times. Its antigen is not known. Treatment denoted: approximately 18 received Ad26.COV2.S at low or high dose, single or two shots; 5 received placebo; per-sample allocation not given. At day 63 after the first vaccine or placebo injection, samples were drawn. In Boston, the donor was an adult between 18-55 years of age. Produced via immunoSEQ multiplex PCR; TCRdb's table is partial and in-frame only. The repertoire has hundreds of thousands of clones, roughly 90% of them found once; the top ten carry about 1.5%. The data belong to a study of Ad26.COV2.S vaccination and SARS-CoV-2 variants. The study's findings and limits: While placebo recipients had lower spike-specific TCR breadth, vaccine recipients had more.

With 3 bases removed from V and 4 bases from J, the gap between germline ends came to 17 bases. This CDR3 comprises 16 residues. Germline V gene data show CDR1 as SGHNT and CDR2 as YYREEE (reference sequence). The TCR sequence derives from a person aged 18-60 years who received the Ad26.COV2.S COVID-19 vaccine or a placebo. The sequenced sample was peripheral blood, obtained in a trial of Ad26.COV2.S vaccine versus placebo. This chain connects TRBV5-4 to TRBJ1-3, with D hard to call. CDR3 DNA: TGTGCCAGCAGCTGGGATATATCCGGCTCGGGAAACACCATATATTTT. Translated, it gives CASSWDISGSGNTIYF.